Given below is one T cell receptor beta chain in context. Its matching antigen is unknown. This record comes from a study of radiation and T cells in renal cell carcinoma. Across the whole study: Nephrectomy followed 15 Gy stereotactic body radiation by 4 weeks.

Germline values: CDR1 MNHEY, CDR2 SVGAGI. The V and J ends lost 8 bases and 2 bases, in that order; junction bases with no gene match: 9. The CDR3 totals 15 residues. The assay was immunoSEQ multiplex PCR, and TCRdb's table has in-frame clones only and misses some. The sample shows roughly 140,000 clones, 87% of them seen only once. Time point of the sample: blood 2 weeks post-SBRT. The treatment here: 15 Gy SBRT to primary tumor, nephrectomy 4 weeks later. Radiation-treated patients gave blood at baseline, week 2 and week 4. Study-wide findings and caveats: In blood, top tumor clones expanded by 2 weeks, shrinking by 4. Pretreatment tumor biopsies were lacking, so baseline clonotypes are unknown.

The specimen comprised blood, sampled from a patient whose treatment included radiotherapy and nephrectomy. The sequence came from a woman in her fifties or sixties with renal cell carcinoma. The V and J genes are TRBV6-5 and TRBJ1-2; 9 positions match TRBD1. This CDR3 is CASLEPGQGNYGYTF. CDR3 sequence (DNA): TGTGCCAGCCTCGAACCGGGACAGGGAAACTATGGCTACACCTTC.